Shown below are 32 T cell receptor beta chains from a single sample sequenced in a study of vaccination effects on CD4 cells after COVID-19. These receptors have no known antigen. Method: immunoSEQ multiplex PCR; TCRdb's copy keeps in-frame clones and lacks some. The repertoire includes roughly 41,000 clones, about two thirds of them detected once, and roughly 26% sits in the top ten. Before any sequencing was done, the ViraFEST assay used viral peptide pools to expand antigen-specific CD4+ T cells. Isolating CD4+ T cells followed about 10 days of culture. Each vaccine recipient was nucleocapsid antibody negative and had no prior SARS-CoV-2 infection. The sample here was CD4+ T cells from PBMCs cultured with HCoV-OC43 spike peptides, taken before COVID-19 vaccination. Subset in this sample: HCoV-OC43 spike overlapping peptide pool stimulation. The receptors stem from a human donor who received a COVID-19 vaccine.

CDR3 in DNA: TGTGCCAGCAGCCAAGCTTTTGGGGACAGGGCCTTCCGTCAGCCCCAGCATTTT. This sequence encodes CASSQAFGDRAFRQPQHF. The chain couples TRBV3-1 (or the pseudogene TRBV3-2) to TRBJ1-5, with 9 nucleotides matching TRBD1. CDR1 LGHDT and CDR2 YNNKEL come from the germline V gene (reference sequence). The CDR3 loop spans 18 amino acids. V lost 1 base to trimming and J lost 6 bases; unmatched junction nucleotides: 13.

This clone was counted only a few times. CDR3: CAQDGYTF. The DNA of the CDR3 is TGTGCCCAGGATGGCTACACCTTC. The chain joins TRBV30 to TRBJ1-2; D remains ambiguous. This CDR3 comprises 8 residues. Trimming cost V 8 bases and J 6 bases, with 4 bases left between them. Germline CDR1 reads GTSNPN; CDR2 reads SVGIG (reference sequence).

This clone was found a few times. The chain recombines TRBV2 with TRBJ1-5, with D tentatively TRBD1 (5 bases). The CDR3 is 13 residues long. Deletions cut 6 bases from V and 1 base from J, with 7 bases between. Germline loops: CDR1 SNHLY, CDR2 FYNNEI. CDR3 nucleotide sequence: TGTGCCAGCAGCCGGGACAGCAATCAGCCCCAGCATTTT. As protein: CASSRDSNQPQHF. Full variable domain (outside the CDR3, taken from reference TRBV2 and TRBJ1-5): EPEVTQTPSHQVTQMGQEVILRCVPISNHLYFYWYRQILGQKVEFLVSFYNNEISEKSEIFDDQFSVERPDGSNFTLKIRSTKLEDSAMYFCASSRDSNQPQHFGDGTRLSIL.

The chain recombines TRBV6-5 with TRBJ1-4, with D perhaps TRBD1 (6 bases). CDR1 is MNHEY, CDR2 SVGAGI, per germline. This CDR3 contains 15 residues. V dropped 6 bases and J dropped 5 bases, with 16 bases sitting between them. CDR3 sequence reads: CASRDLGQMNEKLFF. The CDR3 nucleotides read TGTGCCAGCAGGGATTTAGGACAGATGAATGAAAAACTGTTTTTT.

This clone has just a few counts. The genes are TRBV5-5 and TRBJ1-3, with D unclear. The CDR3 is made up of 16 amino acids. Germline V gene sequence: CDR1 SGHKS, CDR2 YYEKEE (reference sequence). Trimming left V 0 bases short and J 0 bases short, with 10 bases between. The CDR3 spells CASSLVGLFSGNTIYF. The CDR3 DNA reads as TGTGCCAGCAGCTTGGTTGGACTCTTCTCTGGAAACACCATATATTTT.

A note on this clone: An end of the junction does not agree with germline; a read error may underlie this. The rearrangement joins TRBV18 to TRBJ1-2; perhaps TRBD1 as D (5 bases). The germline gives CDR1 KGHSH, CDR2 LQKENI. This CDR3 is 13 amino acids long. The CDR3 spells CASSPPSVTDGTF. The DNA of the CDR3 is TGTGCCAGCTCGCCACCCTCCGTGACAGACGGCACCTTC.

The rearrangement links TRBV5-4 to TRBJ2-5; 7 bases align to TRBD1. The CDR3 loop spans 15 amino acids. Per the germline V gene, CDR1 is SGHNT and CDR2 is YYREEE (reference sequence). V shed 4 bases, J shed 0 bases, and the junction held 6 bases outside the gene matches. In DNA form, the CDR3 reads TGTGCCAGCAGCAGAACCGGGACAGACCAAGAGACCCAGTACTTC. Translation: CASSRTGTDQETQYF.

The V gene is TRBV6-2 or TRBV6-3, the J gene TRBJ2-1; 8 nucleotides match TRBD1. CDR3 length: 12 amino acids. Germline V gives CDR1 MNHEY, CDR2 SVGEGT. Unmatched junction bases numbered 6, after V lost 5 bases and J lost 12 bases. CDR3 bases: TGTGCCAGCAGTGTATCAGGGGGCCGGCAGTTCTTC. Translated, it gives CASSVSGGRQFF.

The DNA of the CDR3 is TGTGCCAGCAGCTTAGTGGTAGGGGGCAGGAACACTGAAGCTTTCTTT. Amino acids: CASSLVVGGRNTEAFF. The chain uses TRBV7-2 and TRBJ1-1, with 7 bases matching TRBD1. The CDR3 sequence is 16 residues long. Trimming took 1 base from V and 1 from J; bases not matched to a gene: 6. The germline V gene encodes CDR1 SGHTA and CDR2 FQGNSA. Variable domain in full (rest from reference TRBV7-2 and TRBJ1-1): GAGVSQSPSNKVTEKGKDVELRCDPISGHTALYWYRQSLGQGLEFLIYFQGNSAPDKSGLPSDRFSAERTGGSVSTLTIQRTQQEDSAVYLCASSLVVGGRNTEAFFGQGTRLTVV.

The chain joins TRBV5-1 to TRBJ1-1; D call uncertain. CDR3 length equals 15 residues. V was shortened by 1 base and J by 1 base, with 11 bases between the two germline ends. The germline V gene encodes CDR1 SGHRS and CDR2 YFSETQ. The CDR3 reads CASSLYIRSNTEAFF. CDR3 coding DNA: TGCGCCAGCAGCTTGTATATTCGCTCGAACACTGAAGCTTTCTTT.

The chain carries TRBV5-1 and TRBJ1-1; TRBD1 matches 8 bases. Germline CDR1 SGHRS, CDR2 YFSETQ. The CDR3 has 14 residues. After removal of 2 bases from V and 7 bases from J, the junction contained 7 bases not matched to a gene. The CDR3 here is CASSFGQGRNEAFF. The CDR3 DNA is TGCGCCAGCAGCTTCGGACAGGGAAGAAATGAAGCTTTCTTT.

The rearrangement joins TRBV11-2 to TRBJ2-7, with D possibly matching TRBD1 (5 bases). The CDR3 consists of 15 residues. V lost 0 bases, J lost 2 bases, and 11 bases lay in between. Germline lookup yields CDR1 SGHAT and CDR2 FQNNGV. The CDR3 region has the DNA TGTGCCAGCAGCTTAGATCAGGGCGCAACCTACGAGCAGTACTTC. Translation gives CASSLDQGATYEQYF.

This chain joins TRBV18 and TRBJ1-1; 7 nucleotides line up with TRBD1. This CDR3 has 14 residues. The V gene's germline CDR1 is KGHSH and CDR2 LQKENI. With 6 bases clipped from V and 2 bases from J, the junction kept 6 bases outside the gene matches. In DNA form, the CDR3 reads TGTGCCAGCTCGAGACAGGGAGGAAACACTGAAGCTTTCTTT. Protein: CASSRQGGNTEAFF.

This sequence joins TRBV5-1 and TRBJ2-5, with TRBD2 as a possible D gene (5 bases). CDR1 is SGHRS and CDR2 is YFSETQ in the germline V gene. CDR3 size: 13 residues. Trimming stripped 3 bases from V and 4 bases from J, with 10 bases between. In nucleotides, the CDR3 is TGCGCCAGCAGCTCCTGGACTGGAGAGACCCAGTACTTC. It is translated as CASSSWTGETQYF.

The CDR3 loop reads CAWSPLGQANEKLFF. The CDR3 DNA is TGTGCCTGGAGTCCCCTGGGACAAGCTAATGAAAAACTGTTTTTT. The chain has TRBV30 and TRBJ1-4, with D possibly matching TRBD1 (6 bases). The germline V gene encodes CDR1 GTSNPN and CDR2 SVGIG (reference sequence). The CDR3 loop spans 15 amino acids. Deletions cut 2 bases from V and 3 bases from J, with 13 bases between.

The chain links TRBV18 to TRBJ1-2; D gene uncertain. CDR3 length: 15 amino acids. Per the germline V gene, CDR1 is KGHSH and CDR2 is LQKENI. Trimming took off 3 bases at V and 4 bases at J, with 15 bases between the two ends. CDR3 sequence (DNA): TGTGCCAGCTCACCTTTGGACTTGCGGGCCTATGGCTACACCTTC. This encodes CASSPLDLRAYGYTF.

V usage is TRBV5-1 and J usage is TRBJ1-1; perhaps TRBD1 as D (5 bases). Trimming removed 0 bases from V and 10 bases from J, with 10 bases in between. The CDR3 is made up of 12 amino acids. In germline, CDR1 is SGHRS, CDR2 YFSETQ. The DNA of the CDR3 is TGCGCCAGCAGCTTGGGGGGGGAGGGAGCTTTCTTT. Its translation: CASSLGGEGAFF.

The rearrangement uses TRBV7-2 and TRBJ1-4; possibly TRBD1 for D (5 bases). The CDR3 length is 15 residues. Deletions cut 3 bases from V and 4 bases from J, with 12 bases between. Germline assignment: CDR1 SGHTA and CDR2 FQGNSA. CDR3 in amino acids: CASSFTGTVNEKLFF. Here the CDR3 DNA reads TGTGCCAGCAGCTTTACCGGGACCGTTAATGAAAAACTGTTTTTT.

The chain carries TRBV11-3 and TRBJ2-5, with TRBD2 as a possible D gene (6 bases). Trimming took off 1 base at V and 5 bases at J, with 8 bases between the two ends. The length of the CDR3 is 13 residues. Germline V gene data show CDR1 as SGHNT and CDR2 as YENEEA. DNA for the CDR3: TGTGCCAGCAGCTTAGGGAGGGCGGAGACCCAGTACTTC. Protein product: CASSLGRAETQYF.

Only a few counts were recorded for this clone. The genes are TRBV5-1 and TRBJ1-1; D might be TRBD1 (5 bases). Germline CDR1 is SGHRS and CDR2 is YFSETQ. This CDR3 is built from 12 residues. V was pared by 3 bases and J by 8 bases, with 11 bases between. This chain's CDR3 is CASSSGLTEAFF. CDR3 DNA sequence: TGCGCCAGCAGCTCGGGACTGACAGAAGCTTTCTTT.

The chain combines TRBV3-1 (or the pseudogene TRBV3-2) with TRBJ2-3; no clear D gene. This CDR3 contains 14 residues. V lost 4 bases and J lost 6, with 14 bases in between. Germline lookup yields CDR1 LGHDT and CDR2 YNNKEL (reference sequence). The CDR3 DNA follows: TGTGCCAGCAGCCGACGGTCGTTCAGGGATACGCAGTATTTT. Encoded protein: CASSRRSFRDTQYF.

The V gene is TRBV20-1, the J gene TRBJ2-7, with a tentative D call TRBD1 (6 bases). CDR1 is DFQATT, CDR2 SNEGSKA, per germline (reference sequence). CDR3 length: 9 amino acids. The DNA of the CDR3 is TGCAGGGTGGGGGCCGAGCAGTACTTC. It encodes CRVGAEQYF.

The V call is TRBV2, the J call TRBJ1-2; no definite D call. The V gene lost 1 base and the J gene lost 2 bases, with 8 bases spanning the gap. The germline V gene has CDR1 SNHLY and CDR2 FYNNEI. The CDR3 totals 14 residues. CDR3 sequence: CASSEGVMNYGYTF. The CDR3 DNA reads TGTGCCAGCAGTGAAGGGGTAATGAACTATGGCTACACCTTC.

This clone showed up just a few times. V usage is TRBV14 and J usage is TRBJ2-3, with a possible D match to TRBD2 (5 bases). CDR1 and CDR2 from the germline V gene are SGHDN and FVKESK. The length of the CDR3 is 13 residues. V was shortened by 4 bases and J by 9 bases, with 14 bases between the two germline ends. CDR3 nucleotide sequence: TGTGCCAGCAGCCCCCAGGCGAGAGGGACGCAGTATTTT. Translating it yields CASSPQARGTQYF.

The chain employs TRBV14 and TRBJ1-1; a possible D gene is TRBD1 (5 bases). The CDR3 is made up of 12 amino acids. V dropped 4 bases and J dropped 10 bases, with 13 bases sitting between them. CDR1 and CDR2 (germline): SGHDN, FVKESK. The CDR3: CASSLEGMRAFF. CDR3 coding DNA: TGTGCCAGCAGCCTCGAGGGGATGCGAGCTTTCTTT.

The chain couples TRBV7-9 to TRBJ2-3; D is uncertain. This CDR3 has 15 amino acids. CDR1 is SEHNR, CDR2 FQNEAQ, per germline (reference sequence). V gave up 4 bases and J gave up 2 bases, with 13 bases separating them. The CDR3 sequence is CASSSQMGPTDTQYF. The DNA of the CDR3 is TGTGCCAGCAGCTCTCAAATGGGTCCCACAGATACGCAGTATTTT.

J is TRBJ1-2 and V is TRBV20-1; maybe TRBD1 (6 bases). Germline assignment: CDR1 DFQATT and CDR2 SNEGSKA (reference sequence). The CDR3 length is 11 residues. V was shortened by 5 bases and J by 4 bases, with 8 bases between the two germline ends. The CDR3 DNA reads as TGCAGTGCTGGGGGCGTCTATGGCTACACCTTC. Translating gives CSAGGVYGYTF.

This clone was recorded once. The chain is built from TRBV4-1 and TRBJ2-5; D is perhaps TRBD1 (7 bases). Germline CDR1 is MGHRA and CDR2 is YSYEKL. The CDR3 length is 16 residues. The V and J ends lost 0 bases and 7 bases respectively, with 18 bases between them. CDR3 in amino acids: CASSQEDQGGSVTQYF. DNA of the CDR3: TGCGCCAGCAGCCAAGAAGATCAGGGGGGAAGTGTGACCCAGTACTTC.

The chain couples TRBV9 to TRBJ2-1; 9 bases are shared with TRBD2. J gave up 6 bases and V 2 bases, and 9 bases lay outside the gene matches. Germline lookup yields CDR1 SGDLS and CDR2 YYNGEE. The CDR3 consists of 16 residues. CDR3 sequence reads: CASSVVAGARVNEQFF. CDR3 DNA sequence: TGTGCCAGCAGCGTCGTAGCGGGAGCTCGGGTCAATGAGCAGTTCTTC.

The chain joins TRBV10-3 to TRBJ1-6; the D gene is possibly TRBD1 (5 bases). This CDR3 comprises 13 residues. Germline loops: CDR1 ENHRY, CDR2 SYGVKD. V dropped 9 bases and J dropped 10 bases, with 16 bases sitting between them. Here the CDR3 DNA reads TGTGCCATGGGGCAGGGATTCGAATCACCCCTCCACTTT. Translation: CAMGQGFESPLHF.

About this clone: The same CDR3 can be traced to other DNA sequences in this sample. The gene calls are TRBV5-1 and TRBJ2-1; D gene ambiguous. The CDR3 runs to 14 residues. V gave up 0 bases and J gave up 1 base, with 5 bases separating them. Germline CDR1 reads SGHRS; CDR2 reads YFSETQ. CDR3 bases: TGCGCCAGCAGCTTGGGTTCTTCCTACAATGAGCAGTTCTTC. Encoded protein: CASSLGSSYNEQFF.

V usage is TRBV6-6 and J usage is TRBJ2-5; perhaps TRBD2 as D (6 bases). V was trimmed by 5 bases and J by 0 bases, leaving 10 bases between them. Germline-derived CDR1 and CDR2 are MNHNY and SVGAGI (reference sequence). The CDR3 runs 14 residues. The CDR3 protein is CASSAGRYQETQYF. CDR3 nucleotides: TGTGCCAGCAGTGCGGGAAGGTACCAAGAGACCCAGTACTTC.